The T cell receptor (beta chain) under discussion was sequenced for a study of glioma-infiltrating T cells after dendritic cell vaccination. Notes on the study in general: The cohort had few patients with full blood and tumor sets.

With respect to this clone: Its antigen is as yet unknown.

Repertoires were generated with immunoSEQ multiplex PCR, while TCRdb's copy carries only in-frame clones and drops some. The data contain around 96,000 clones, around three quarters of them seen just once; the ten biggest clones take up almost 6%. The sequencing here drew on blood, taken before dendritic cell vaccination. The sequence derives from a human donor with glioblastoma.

CDR3 sequence (DNA): TGTGCCAGCAGCAAACAGGGGACCTATGGCTACACCTTC. It encodes CASSKQGTYGYTF. The chain is built from TRBV6-1 and TRBJ1-2, with 7 positions matching TRBD1. The V segment lost 6 bases and the J segment 4 bases; nucleotides outside the gene matches: 5. This CDR3 has 13 amino acids. Germline V gene lookup returns CDR1 MNHNS and CDR2 SASEGT.